This is a list of T cell receptor beta chains from one sample in a study of blood T cell repertoires in COVID-19. Produced via immunoSEQ multiplex PCR; TCRdb's table is partial and in-frame only. The repertoire holds 95,000 to 100,000 clones, with about 85% as singletons. Material for sequencing was peripheral blood. All receptors derive from a woman in her 70s with active or convalescent COVID-19. The CDR3 runs from the conserved cysteine through the conserved F or W. The order of the fields is clone size, D gene, V gene, J gene, CDR3 DNA, CDR3 protein. The D gene is left open where the match is weak. Size values are once, few and many counts, or a class for expanded clones, and some rows have none.

clone size: -; D gene: TRBD1; V gene: TRBV7-7; J gene: TRBJ2-7; CDR3 DNA: TGTGCTAGCAGCCCGGACGACAGGGTACCCTCCTACGAGCAGTACTTC; CDR3 protein: CASSPDDRVPSYEQYF
clone size: -; D gene: -; V gene: TRBV5-4; J gene: TRBJ2-7; CDR3 DNA: TGTGCCAGCAGCTCAAACGGGTGGCGGAACGAGCAGTACTTC; CDR3 protein: CASSSNGWRNEQYF
clone size: few; D gene: -; V gene: TRBV7-9; J gene: TRBJ2-1; CDR3 DNA: TGTGCCAGCAGCTTAACGCAGGGGTTGGGCTCCTACAATGAGCAGTTCTTC; CDR3 protein: CASSLTQGLGSYNEQFF
clone size: -; D gene: TRBD1; V gene: TRBV2; J gene: TRBJ1-5; CDR3 DNA: TGTGCCAGCACCGGACAGGGGGTCAGCAATCAGCCCCAGCATTTT; CDR3 protein: CASTGQGVSNQPQHF
clone size: -; D gene: -; V gene: TRBV5-8; J gene: TRBJ1-5; CDR3 DNA: TGTGCCAGCAGCTTGGGCGGAGGCAATCAGCCCCAGCATTTT; CDR3 protein: CASSLGGGNQPQHF
clone size: -; D gene: TRBD2; V gene: TRBV19; J gene: TRBJ2-3; CDR3 DNA: TGTGCCAGTAGTACCCGACTAGCGAGGGGCACAGATACGCAGTATTTT; CDR3 protein: CASSTRLARGTDTQYF
clone size: once; D gene: -; V gene: TRBV6-5; J gene: TRBJ1-4; CDR3 DNA: TGTGCCAGCAGTTCACGACAGGTTCTTAATGAAAAACTGTTTTTT; CDR3 protein: CASSSRQVLNEKLFF
clone size: once; D gene: TRBD1; V gene: TRBV19; J gene: TRBJ1-5; CDR3 DNA: TGTGCCAGTAGTCCGACAGGGGGAAAGGGGAGCAATCAGCCCCAGCATTTT; CDR3 protein: CASSPTGGKGSNQPQHF
clone size: few; D gene: TRBD2; V gene: TRBV11-2; J gene: TRBJ2-3; CDR3 DNA: TGTGCCAGCAGCTTAGGCGGGGGGGCACTTAGAGATACGCAGTATTTT; CDR3 protein: CASSLGGGALRDTQYF
clone size: -; D gene: TRBD2; V gene: TRBV20-1; J gene: TRBJ2-5; CDR3 DNA: TGCAGTGCTAGTACTAGCGGATACCAAGAGACCCAGTACTTC; CDR3 protein: CSASTSGYQETQYF
clone size: -; D gene: -; V gene: TRBV18; J gene: TRBJ2-3; CDR3 DNA: TGTGCCAGCTCACCACCACCCGGGGATACGCAGTATTTT; CDR3 protein: CASSPPPGDTQYF
clone size: -; D gene: -; V gene: TRBV27; J gene: TRBJ2-1; CDR3 DNA: TGTGCCAGCAGTTTATATGGCTCTACAGGGAGCCCCTACAATGAGCAGTTCTTC; CDR3 protein: CASSLYGSTGSPYNEQFF
clone size: -; D gene: -; V gene: TRBV27; J gene: TRBJ1-6; CDR3 DNA: TGTGCCAGCAGTTTATTACTCCAGGCCGGTAATTCACCCCTCCACTTT; CDR3 protein: CASSLLLQAGNSPLHF
clone size: few; D gene: TRBD2; V gene: TRBV11-2; J gene: TRBJ2-1; CDR3 DNA: TGTGCCAGCAGCTTAAGTGCGGCTAGCGGGGGGGACAATGAGCAGTTCTTC; CDR3 protein: CASSLSAASGGDNEQFF
clone size: -; D gene: TRBD2; V gene: TRBV6-2/TRBV6-3; J gene: TRBJ2-3; CDR3 DNA: TGTGCCAGCGGCCCGGGACTAGCGGTTGCAGATACGCAGTATTTT; CDR3 protein: CASGPGLAVADTQYF
clone size: -; D gene: -; V gene: TRBV19; J gene: TRBJ1-2; CDR3 DNA: TGTGCCAGTAGGTTGGCAGATGGCTACACCTTC; CDR3 protein: CASRLADGYTF
clone size: -; D gene: -; V gene: TRBV3-1/TRBV3-2; J gene: TRBJ2-3; CDR3 DNA: TGTGCCAGCAGCCCTACAGGGTCCCTCGCGACAGATACGCAGTATTTT; CDR3 protein: CASSPTGSLATDTQYF
clone size: -; D gene: -; V gene: TRBV28; J gene: TRBJ1-5; CDR3 DNA: TGTGCCAGCGCCTCGTTGGGGGGTGATCAGCCCCAGCATTTT; CDR3 protein: CASASLGGDQPQHF